The source of this T cell receptor (beta chain) is a study of T-cell memory formation after mild COVID-19. Study conclusions and caveats: Contracting CD4+ clones were located mainly in CM and EM, and CD8+ clones in EMRA.

Using constant-segment primers, 5'RACE produced TCR alpha and TCR beta cDNA libraries carrying sample barcodes and UMIs. Each CDR3 protein gets one entry after TCRdb re-called the 5' RACE reads with MiXCR. The sample consists of about 410,000 distinct CDR3 sequences, roughly 17% of them appearing once. About this clonotype itself: Its target is unknown.

The CDR3 extends over 15 amino acids. Trimming left V 4 bases short and J 0 bases short, with 12 bases between. CDR1 is SEHNR, CDR2 FQNEAQ, per germline (reference sequence). The source of this sequence is a man younger than 35 who had mild COVID-19 (a few samples of this study predate the infection). Cell type and time point are not known. Sequenced sample: PBMCs or a T cell subset sorted from them (not recorded which). The chain is built from TRBV7-9 and TRBJ1-1; no firm D call. The CDR3 is CASSSYMGMNTEAFF. CDR3 bases: TGTGCCAGCAGCTCCTACATGGGAATGAACACTGAAGCTTTCTTT. Drawing the rest from reference TRBV7-9 and TRBJ1-1, the complete variable domain is DTGVSQNPRHKITKRGQNVTFRCDPISEHNRLYWYRQTLGQGPEFLTYFQNEAQLEKSRLLSDRFSAERPKGSFSTLEIQRTEQGDSAMYLCASSSYMGMNTEAFFGQGTRLTVV.